Listed here are 5 T cell receptor beta chains from one sample, sequenced in a study of CD8+ T cells in alopecia areata. Sequencing used cDNA as its template, made by extracting RNA and reverse transcribing it. TCRdb's table, derived via immunoSEQ multiplex PCR, lists solely in-frame clones and lacks some. Among 150,000 to 200,000 clones listed, around 50% were seen once. Treatment given: oral pan-JAK inhibitor, 5-10 mg twice daily. The input for sequencing was CD8+ T cells sorted from blood, taken at week 24, from a patient treated with tofacitinib. Receptors originate from a human donor with alopecia areata.

The chain joins TRBV19 to TRBJ2-3; TRBD2 aligns across 10 bases. V dropped 3 bases and J dropped 2; count of bases not matched to a gene: 26. The germline V gene has CDR1 LNHDA and CDR2 SQIVND (reference sequence). The CDR3 covers 23 residues. The CDR3 bases are TGTGCCAGTAGTATCGTAACCCGTCTGACTAGCGGGCCGGCAGAGACAATCACAGATACGCAGTATTTT. Translation gives CASSIVTRLTSGPAETITDTQYF. The variable domain in full, completed from reference TRBV19 and TRBJ2-3, reads DGGITQSPKYLFRKEGQNVTLSCEQNLNHDAMYWYRQDPGQGLRLIYYSQIVNDFQKGDIAEGYSVSREKKESFPLTVTSAQKNPTAFYLCASSIVTRLTSGPAETITDTQYFGPGTRLTVL.

Concerning this clone: An end of the junction differs from the germline gene, which may be a read error. This chain uses TRBV4-1 with TRBJ1-5, with D hard to call. CDR3 length: 15 residues. The germline V gene encodes CDR1 MGHRA and CDR2 YSYEKL. The CDR3 here is CASSQEVASIQPQHF. The CDR3 nucleotides read TGCGCCAGCAGCCAAGAAGTGGCCAGCATTCAGCCCCAGCATTTT.

To note about this clone: This clone may be a read error of a much larger clone one base away. In the same sample, other DNA sequences code for this CDR3. CDR3: CASSSTDTQYF. CDR3 sequence (DNA): TGTGCCAGCAGCTCCACAGATACGCAGTATTTT. The chain employs TRBV13 and TRBJ2-3; D remains unclear. V lost 4 bases, J lost 2 bases, and 1 base lay in between. CDR1 and CDR2 from the germline V gene are PRHDT and FYEKMQ (reference sequence). The CDR3 totals 11 residues.

This clone was observed a few times. The chain recombines TRBV7-7 with TRBJ2-1; 8 positions match TRBD1. Germline CDR1 reads SSHAT; CDR2 reads FNYEAQ (reference sequence). Unmatched junction bases numbered 3, after V lost 3 bases and J lost 8 bases. The CDR3 has 13 amino acids. Written as DNA, the CDR3 is TGTGCCAGCAGCTTCGGGACAGGCGATGAGCAGTTCTTC. It yields the protein CASSFGTGDEQFF.

The V and J genes are TRBV20-1 and TRBJ1-4; possible D gene TRBD1, 6 bases. Germline loops: CDR1 DFQATT, CDR2 SNEGSKA (reference sequence). V lost 5 bases and J lost 6, with 7 bases in between. CDR3 length equals 11 residues. CDR3 bases: TGCAGTGCTCGACAGGATGAAAAACTGTTTTTT. Protein: CSARQDEKLFF.